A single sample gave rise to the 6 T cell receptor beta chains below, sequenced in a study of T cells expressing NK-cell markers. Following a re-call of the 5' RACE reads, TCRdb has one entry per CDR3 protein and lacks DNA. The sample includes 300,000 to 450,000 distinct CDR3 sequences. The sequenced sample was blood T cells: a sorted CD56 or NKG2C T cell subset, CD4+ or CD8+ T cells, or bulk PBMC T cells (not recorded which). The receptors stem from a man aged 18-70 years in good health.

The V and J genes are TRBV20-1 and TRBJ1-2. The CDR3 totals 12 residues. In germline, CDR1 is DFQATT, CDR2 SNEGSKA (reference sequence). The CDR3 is CSAGGSFWGYTF.

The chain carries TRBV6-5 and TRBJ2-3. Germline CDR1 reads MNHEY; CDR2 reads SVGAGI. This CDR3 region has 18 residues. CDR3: CASSYLQGLTASTDTQYF.

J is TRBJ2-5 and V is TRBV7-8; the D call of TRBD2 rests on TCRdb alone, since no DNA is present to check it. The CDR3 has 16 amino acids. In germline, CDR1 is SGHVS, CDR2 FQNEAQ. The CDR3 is CASSLGSLLKRETQYF.

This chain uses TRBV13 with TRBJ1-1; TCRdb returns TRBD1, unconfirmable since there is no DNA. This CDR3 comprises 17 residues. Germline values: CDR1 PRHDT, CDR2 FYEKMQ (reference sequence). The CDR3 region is CASSLLGVPIPNTEAFF.

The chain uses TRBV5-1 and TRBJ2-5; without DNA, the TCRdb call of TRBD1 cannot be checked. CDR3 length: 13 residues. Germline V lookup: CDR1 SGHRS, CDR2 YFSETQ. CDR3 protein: CASSLGQWETQYF.

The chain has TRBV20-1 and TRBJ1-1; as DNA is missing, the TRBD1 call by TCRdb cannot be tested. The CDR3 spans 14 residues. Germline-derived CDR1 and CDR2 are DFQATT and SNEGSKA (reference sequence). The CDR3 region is CSARDKTRGTEAFF.